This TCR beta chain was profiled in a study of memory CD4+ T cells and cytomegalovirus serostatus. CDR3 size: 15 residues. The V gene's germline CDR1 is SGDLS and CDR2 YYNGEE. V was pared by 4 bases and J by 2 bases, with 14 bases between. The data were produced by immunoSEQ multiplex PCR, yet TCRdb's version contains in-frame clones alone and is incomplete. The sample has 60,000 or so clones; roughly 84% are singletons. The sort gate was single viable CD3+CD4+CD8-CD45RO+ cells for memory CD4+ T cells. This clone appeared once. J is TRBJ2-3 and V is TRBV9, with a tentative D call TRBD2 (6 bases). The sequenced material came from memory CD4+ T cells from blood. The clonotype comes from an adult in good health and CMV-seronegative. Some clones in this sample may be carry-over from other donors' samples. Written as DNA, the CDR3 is TGTGCCAGCAGCACCGGCGGGACTTCCACAGATACGCAGTATTTT. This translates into CASSTGGTSTDTQYF.